This TCR beta chain was found in a study of blood T cell repertoires in COVID-19. The wider study: Collection of acute and convalescent COVID-19 samples took place in the United States, Italy and Spain.

In the original analysis: Estimation of nucleated cell counts was performed using reference gene primer amplification. TCRdb keeps only in-frame clones here, not all; method: immunoSEQ multiplex PCR. V and J calls and clone size are as listed in that table; D and trimming were resolved from the DNA. The sample holds 65,000 to 95,000 clones, roughly 89% seen once. The ends were cut back, 5 bases at V and 9 bases at J, with 8 bases in the middle. Germline CDR1 KGHSH, CDR2 LQKENI. CDR3 length: 11 residues. Sequencing was carried out using peripheral blood. This TCR came from a man aged 25-45 years with acute or convalescent COVID-19. The V gene is TRBV18, the J gene TRBJ2-1, with D possibly being TRBD2 (5 bases). The CDR3 sequence: CASSMGSEQFF. The CDR3 nucleotides read TGTGCCAGCTCAATGGGGAGTGAGCAGTTCTTC.